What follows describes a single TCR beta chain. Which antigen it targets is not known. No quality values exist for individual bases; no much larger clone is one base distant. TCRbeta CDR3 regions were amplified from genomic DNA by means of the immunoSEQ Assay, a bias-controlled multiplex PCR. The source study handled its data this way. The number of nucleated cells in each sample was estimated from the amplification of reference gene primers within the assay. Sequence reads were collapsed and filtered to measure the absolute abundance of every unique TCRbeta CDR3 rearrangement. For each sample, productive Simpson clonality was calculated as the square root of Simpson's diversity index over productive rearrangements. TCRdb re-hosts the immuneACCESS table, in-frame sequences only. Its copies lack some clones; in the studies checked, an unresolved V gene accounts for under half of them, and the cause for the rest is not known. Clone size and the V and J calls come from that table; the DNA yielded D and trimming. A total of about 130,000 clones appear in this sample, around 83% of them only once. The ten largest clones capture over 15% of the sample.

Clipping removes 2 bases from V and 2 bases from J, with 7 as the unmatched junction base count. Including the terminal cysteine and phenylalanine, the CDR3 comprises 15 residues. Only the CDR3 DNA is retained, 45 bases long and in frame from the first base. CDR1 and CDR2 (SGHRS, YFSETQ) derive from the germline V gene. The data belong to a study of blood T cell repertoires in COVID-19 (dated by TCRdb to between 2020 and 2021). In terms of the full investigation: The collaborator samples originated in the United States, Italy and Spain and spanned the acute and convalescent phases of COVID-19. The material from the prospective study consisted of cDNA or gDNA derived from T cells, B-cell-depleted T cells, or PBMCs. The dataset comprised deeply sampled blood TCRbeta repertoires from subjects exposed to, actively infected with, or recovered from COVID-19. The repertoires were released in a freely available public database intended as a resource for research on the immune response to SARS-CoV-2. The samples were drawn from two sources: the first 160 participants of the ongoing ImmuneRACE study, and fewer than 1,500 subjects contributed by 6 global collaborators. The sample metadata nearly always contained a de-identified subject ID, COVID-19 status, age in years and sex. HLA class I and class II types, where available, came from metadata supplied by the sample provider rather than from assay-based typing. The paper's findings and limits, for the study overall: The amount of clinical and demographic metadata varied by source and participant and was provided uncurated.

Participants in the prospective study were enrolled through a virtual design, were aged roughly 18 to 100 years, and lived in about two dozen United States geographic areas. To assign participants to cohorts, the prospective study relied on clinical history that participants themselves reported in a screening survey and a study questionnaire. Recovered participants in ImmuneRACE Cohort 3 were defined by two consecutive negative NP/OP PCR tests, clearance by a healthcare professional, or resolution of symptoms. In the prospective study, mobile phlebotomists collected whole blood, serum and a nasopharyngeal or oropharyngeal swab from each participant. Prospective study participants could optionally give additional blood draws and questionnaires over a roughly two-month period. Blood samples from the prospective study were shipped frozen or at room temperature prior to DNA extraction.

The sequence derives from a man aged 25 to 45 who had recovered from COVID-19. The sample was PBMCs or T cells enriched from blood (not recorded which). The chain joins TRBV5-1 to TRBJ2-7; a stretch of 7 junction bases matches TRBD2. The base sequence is TGCGCCAGCAGCTTCAGCGGGGCCAGTCCCTACGAGCAGTACTTC. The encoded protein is CASSFSGASPYEQYF.